Each of the 31 T cell receptor beta chains below was sequenced from the same sample in a study of CD4 T cells in relation to SARS-CoV-2 and coronaviruses. Unexposed donor CD4+ T cells date from 2011-2018, before the COVID-19 pandemic. CD4+ T cells were isolated from the cells after around 11 days of culture. For these receptors, no antigen is known. Some clones are missing from TCRdb's copy, which holds only in-frame ones; the method was immunoSEQ multiplex PCR. The table includes around 20,000 clones, around 73% detected once. The source material was CD4+ T cells from PBMCs, cultured in vitro. The receptors were sampled from a human donor in good health.

The chain uses TRBV3-1 (or the pseudogene TRBV3-2) and TRBJ1-4; D gene uncertain. Looked up from germline, CDR1 is LGHDT and CDR2 is YNNKEL (reference sequence). There are 16 residues in the CDR3. The V end lost 2 bases, the J end lost 5 bases, and 15 bases lay between the germline ends. The CDR3 nucleotides read TGTGCCAGCAGCCAATTCCTCGGCGGGTTGAATGAAAAACTGTTTTTT. Its protein is CASSQFLGGLNEKLFF.

The chain links TRBV2 to TRBJ1-6; the D is unclear. The V gene's germline CDR1 is SNHLY and CDR2 FYNNEI. V lost 11 bases, J lost 9 bases, and 23 bases lay in between. The CDR3 runs 15 residues. CDR3 in DNA: TGTGCCGGGTCCATCCAGGCAGAGTTGGGTTCACCCCTCCACTTT. Amino acid sequence: CAGSIQAELGSPLHF.

The genes are TRBV5-1 and TRBJ2-1, with TRBD1 identical over 8 bases. The germline gives CDR1 SGHRS, CDR2 YFSETQ. V was pared by 3 bases and J by 6 bases, with 11 bases of the junction left unmatched. This CDR3 comprises 16 residues. In DNA, the CDR3 is TGCGCCAGCAGCTCTTCCCTGGACAGGGTTGGCAATGAGCAGTTCTTC. The encoded protein is CASSSSLDRVGNEQFF.

In this sample, this clone turned up once. This chain uses TRBV29-1 with TRBJ2-6; the D call may be TRBD1 or TRBD2 (6 bases each). Trimming left V 2 bases short and J 1 base short, with 12 bases between. The CDR3 is made up of 16 amino acids. Germline V gene sequence: CDR1 SQVTM, CDR2 ANQGSEA. The chain's CDR3 is CSVEWGASSGANVLTF. For the CDR3, the DNA is TGCAGCGTTGAATGGGGGGCGTCGTCTGGGGCCAACGTCCTGACTTTC. Full variable domain (rest looked up from reference TRBV29-1 and TRBJ2-6): SAVISQKPSRDICQRGTSLTIQCQVDSQVTMMFWYRQQPGQSLTLIATANQGSEATYESGFVIDKFPISRPNLTFSTLTVSNMSPEDSSIYLCSVEWGASSGANVLTFGAGSRLTVL.

J is TRBJ1-1 and V is TRBV19; perhaps TRBD1 as D (6 bases). This CDR3 has 13 amino acids. Germline V CDR1 and CDR2: LNHDA, SQIVND (reference sequence). Trimming took off 4 bases at V and 7 bases at J, with 13 bases between the two ends. In nucleotides, the CDR3 is TGTGCCAGTAGTAACGACAGGCCTCTTGAAGCTTTCTTT. Translation: CASSNDRPLEAFF. Full variable domain (outside the CDR3, taken from reference TRBV19 and TRBJ1-1): DGGITQSPKYLFRKEGQNVTLSCEQNLNHDAMYWYRQDPGQGLRLIYYSQIVNDFQKGDIAEGYSVSREKKESFPLTVTSAQKNPTAFYLCASSNDRPLEAFFGQGTRLTVV.

There are a few counts of this clone. CDR3 sequence (DNA): TGTGCCAGCAGCCAAGTATTGCCAGGGACAAACTATGGCTACACCTTC. It translates to CASSQVLPGTNYGYTF. The rearrangement links TRBV3-1 (or the pseudogene TRBV3-2) to TRBJ1-2, with D possibly TRBD1 on 6 matching bases. This CDR3 region has 16 residues. Germline lookup yields CDR1 LGHDT and CDR2 YNNKEL (reference sequence). The V end was cut by 1 base, the J end by 2 bases, with 14 bases between.

The gene calls are TRBV24-1 and TRBJ2-3; 9 bases line up with TRBD2. J gave up 1 base and V 1 base, and 2 bases lay outside the gene matches. CDR1 and CDR2 (germline): KGHDR, SFDVKD. This CDR3 has 16 residues. The CDR3 spells CATSDFRLAGTDTQYF. For the CDR3, the DNA is TGTGCCACCAGTGATTTCAGACTAGCGGGCACAGATACGCAGTATTTT.

The rearrangement uses TRBV19 and TRBJ2-5, with 8 nucleotides matching TRBD2. Trimming took 5 bases from V and 3 from J; bases not matched to a gene: 5. Germline CDR1 and CDR2: LNHDA and SQIVND (reference sequence). CDR3 length: 14 residues. The CDR3 loop reads CASSVSGREETQYF. In nucleotides, the CDR3 is TGTGCCAGTAGTGTCTCCGGGAGGGAAGAGACCCAGTACTTC.

The gene calls are TRBV9 and TRBJ2-1; 10 nucleotides align to TRBD1. The CDR3 length is 15 residues. V lost 5 bases, J lost 7 bases, and 9 bases stayed unmatched. Germline V gives CDR1 SGDLS, CDR2 YYNGEE. The CDR3 loop reads CASRGGQGSLNEQFF. DNA for the CDR3: TGTGCCAGCAGAGGGGGACAGGGGAGTTTGAATGAGCAGTTCTTC.

The chain joins TRBV14 to TRBJ2-6, with TRBD1 as a possible D gene (6 bases). Trimming left V 2 bases short and J 1 base short, with 9 bases between. The CDR3 has 16 amino acids. Germline CDR1 is SGHDN and CDR2 is FVKESK. The CDR3 DNA reads TGTGCCAGCAGCCAACTGACAGGATCTGGGGCCAACGTCCTGACTTTC. Encoded protein: CASSQLTGSGANVLTF.

The V and J genes are TRBV5-1 and TRBJ2-5; no definite D call. CDR1 and CDR2 from the germline V gene are SGHRS and YFSETQ. The CDR3 sequence is 14 residues long. Deletions cut 0 bases from V and 2 bases from J, with 8 bases between. The CDR3 spells CASSLGGGQETQYF. CDR3 in DNA: TGCGCCAGCAGCTTGGGGGGTGGTCAAGAGACCCAGTACTTC. Complete variable domain (other parts from reference TRBV5-1 and TRBJ2-5): KAGVTQTPRYLIKTRGQQVTLSCSPISGHRSVSWYQQTPGQGLQFLFEYFSETQRNKGNFPGRFSGRQFSNSRSEMNVSTLELGDSALYLCASSLGGGQETQYFGPGTRLLVL.

The chain links TRBV5-4 to TRBJ2-3, with TRBD2 matching over 9 bases. J was trimmed by 3 bases and V by 4 bases; bases with no gene match: 21. CDR1 is SGHNT, CDR2 YYREEE, per germline (reference sequence). The CDR3 is 20 residues long. The DNA for the CDR3 is TGTGCCAGCAGCCCCCCCGGCGTATCAGTAGCGGGAGCGAGTACAGATACGCAGTATTTT. Amino acids: CASSPPGVSVAGASTDTQYF.

CDR3 protein: CASSLETSGTYNEQFF. CDR3 nucleotides: TGCGCCAGCAGCTTGGAGACTAGCGGGACCTACAATGAGCAGTTCTTC. The chain has TRBV5-1 and TRBJ2-1; 11 bases align to TRBD2. The CDR3 has 16 amino acids. Germline V gene sequence: CDR1 SGHRS, CDR2 YFSETQ. The V gene end was trimmed by 0 bases and the J gene end by 2 bases; junction bases not matched to a gene: 1.

The chain has TRBV20-1 and TRBJ1-2; 11 bases match TRBD1. Per germline, CDR1 DFQATT and CDR2 SNEGSKA (reference sequence). V gave up 3 bases and J gave up 7 bases; unmatched junction bases: 13. The CDR3 length is 16 residues. Here the CDR3 DNA reads TGCAGTGCTAGTGTTTTTGCCGGACAGGGGGCGAGTGGCTACACCTTC. Translated: CSASVFAGQGASGYTF.

CDR3 sequence (DNA): TGTGCCAGCTCCATAGAACAAGAGACCCAGTACTTC. Translated, it gives CASSIEQETQYF. The chain combines TRBV18 with TRBJ2-5, with D unresolved. In germline, CDR1 is KGHSH, CDR2 LQKENI. V lost 6 bases to trimming and J lost 2 bases, with 7 bases between them. The length of the CDR3 is 12 residues.

The chain employs TRBV5-1 and TRBJ1-5; perhaps TRBD1 as D (5 bases). Germline V gene sequence: CDR1 SGHRS, CDR2 YFSETQ. V was trimmed by 0 bases and J by 7 bases, leaving 11 bases between them. The CDR3 is made up of 14 amino acids. CDR3 amino acids: CASSLDPEGQPQHF. DNA for the CDR3: TGCGCCAGCAGCTTGGACCCCGAGGGGCAGCCCCAGCATTTT.

This clone was observed a few times. J is TRBJ2-1 and V is TRBV20-1; the D is unclear. Germline lookup yields CDR1 DFQATT and CDR2 SNEGSKA (reference sequence). With 3 bases removed from V and 3 bases from J, the gap between germline ends came to 15 bases. This CDR3 spans 15 amino acids. CDR3 DNA sequence: TGCAGTGCTAGTGACCGGCAGAGACTCTACAATGAGCAGTTCTTC. This sequence encodes CSASDRQRLYNEQFF.

CDR3 sequence: CASSTSGGRQPQHF. The CDR3 nucleotides read TGTGCCAGTAGTACATCAGGGGGCAGACAGCCCCAGCATTTT. The genes are TRBV19 and TRBJ1-5; 8 positions match TRBD1. The V segment lost 4 bases and the J segment 7 bases; nucleotides outside the gene matches: 6. Germline V CDR1 and CDR2: LNHDA, SQIVND (reference sequence). The CDR3 is made up of 14 amino acids.

This clone has a handful of counts. The rearrangement joins TRBV2 to TRBJ1-6; D gene ambiguous. Germline values: CDR1 SNHLY, CDR2 FYNNEI. V was shortened by 5 bases and J by 8 bases, with 13 bases between the two germline ends. The CDR3 spans 14 residues. CDR3 DNA sequence: TGTGCCAGCAGTCCGGGATCTAGGGATTCACCCCTCCACTTT. Its translation is CASSPGSRDSPLHF.

This clone was seen just once. V is TRBV5-1 and J is TRBJ2-3, with D perhaps given as TRBD1 or TRBD2 (5 bases each). The germline CDR1 and CDR2 sequences are SGHRS and YFSETQ. CDR3 length equals 15 residues. Trimming took 1 base from V and 5 from J, leaving 14 bases between them. Here the CDR3 DNA reads TGCGCCAGCAGCTTGAGGGGAGTGGAAAAAGATACGCAGTATTTT. Translation: CASSLRGVEKDTQYF.

The chain links TRBV12-5 to TRBJ2-5; 8 bases map to TRBD2. J gave up 0 bases and V 6 bases, and 0 bases lay outside the gene matches. The CDR3 sequence is 13 residues long. CDR1 is LGHNT, CDR2 FRNRAP, per germline. The CDR3 DNA sequence: TGTGCTAGTGGCGGGAGGGACCAAGAGACCCAGTACTTC. Translating gives CASGGRDQETQYF.

The CDR3 here is CASSQNTGELFF. For the CDR3, the DNA is TGTGCCAGCAGTCAGAACACCGGGGAGCTGTTTTTT. The V gene is TRBV12-3 or TRBV12-4, the J gene TRBJ2-2; no reliable D call. Trimming removed 5 bases from V and 1 base from J, with 2 bases in between. The CDR3 runs to 12 residues.

CDR3 sequence reads: CASSEEAGGFDTEAFF. In nucleotides, the CDR3 is TGTGCCAGCAGTGAAGAGGCAGGGGGCTTCGACACTGAAGCTTTCTTT. The chain employs TRBV6-1 and TRBJ1-1, with 8 bases fitting TRBD1. Losses at the gene ends were 1 base for V and 3 bases for J; bases not matched to a gene: 7. The CDR3 has 16 residues. Germline loops: CDR1 MNHNS, CDR2 SASEGT.

This clone ranks as medium-sized (0.01 to 0.1%). The chain combines TRBV5-4 with TRBJ1-3; D is perhaps TRBD1 (5 bases). This CDR3 is built from 13 residues. Trimming took off 1 base at V and 3 bases at J, with 5 bases between the two ends. CDR1 is SGHNT and CDR2 is YYREEE in the germline V gene (reference sequence). The CDR3: CASSLQGGNTIYF. Here the CDR3 DNA reads TGTGCCAGCAGCTTGCAGGGTGGAAACACCATATATTTT.

V and J are TRBV5-1 and TRBJ2-1; 11 bases match TRBD2. The V segment lost 2 bases and the J segment 6 bases; nucleotides outside the gene matches: 7. In germline, CDR1 is SGHRS, CDR2 YFSETQ. The CDR3 is made up of 16 amino acids. In DNA, the CDR3 is TGCGCCAGCAGCTTATTAGCGGGAGGGCCAGGCAATGAGCAGTTCTTC. Translated, it gives CASSLLAGGPGNEQFF. Filled out from reference TRBV5-1 and TRBJ2-1, the complete variable domain reads KAGVTQTPRYLIKTRGQQVTLSCSPISGHRSVSWYQQTPGQGLQFLFEYFSETQRNKGNFPGRFSGRQFSNSRSEMNVSTLELGDSALYLCASSLLAGGPGNEQFFGPGTRLTVL.

DNA of the CDR3: TGTGCCATCATGGCGGGGCCGGAGGGACCTGAAGCTTTCTTT. It translates to CAIMAGPEGPEAFF. This chain links TRBV10-3 with TRBJ1-1, with a tentative D call TRBD1 (5 bases). The CDR3 loop spans 14 amino acids. Trimming removed 7 bases at V and 6 bases at J, with 18 bases between. Germline CDR1 ENHRY, CDR2 SYGVKD.

V gene TRBV19 combines with J gene TRBJ1-2; a possible D gene is TRBD1 (6 bases). With 1 base removed from V and 2 bases from J, the gap between germline ends came to 8 bases. Germline assignment: CDR1 LNHDA and CDR2 SQIVND (reference sequence). The CDR3 covers 14 residues. CDR3 protein: CASSIGGLNYGYTF. In DNA, the CDR3 is TGTGCCAGTAGTATAGGGGGGCTGAACTATGGCTACACCTTC.

The chain carries TRBV27 and TRBJ2-1; 12 bases are shared with TRBD2. The J segment lost 7 bases and the V segment lost 6 bases, leaving 10 bases of the junction unmatched. The CDR3 runs 16 residues. Germline lookup yields CDR1 MNHEY and CDR2 SMNVEV (reference sequence). The CDR3 loop is CASRTLTSGRKNEQFF. The DNA of the CDR3 is TGTGCCAGCAGGACCCTGACTAGCGGGAGAAAAAATGAGCAGTTCTTC.

The chain couples TRBV29-1 to TRBJ2-3; D gene uncertain. The germline gives CDR1 SQVTM, CDR2 ANQGSEA. V dropped 4 bases and J dropped 5 bases, with 7 bases sitting between them. This CDR3 is built from 11 residues. CDR3 sequence reads: CSVVPRDTQYF. For the CDR3, the DNA is TGCAGCGTTGTCCCCAGAGATACGCAGTATTTT.

The gene calls are TRBV5-1 and TRBJ1-6, with TRBD1 matching 9 bases. Germline-derived CDR1 and CDR2 are SGHRS and YFSETQ. The V and J ends lost 4 bases and 7 bases, in that order; junction bases with no gene match: 3. The CDR3 has 14 residues. The CDR3 here is CASSPGTGNSPLHF. The CDR3 region has the DNA TGCGCCAGCAGCCCCGGGACAGGGAATTCACCCCTCCACTTT.

The rearrangement uses TRBV5-6 and TRBJ2-7; 12 bases line up with TRBD1. V lost 3 bases and J lost 4; bases outside the gene matches: 5. Germline CDR1 SGHDT, CDR2 YYEEEE. The CDR3 length is 15 residues. As DNA, the CDR3 is TGTGCCAGCAGCTCCTGGGACAGGGGGCTGTACGAGCAGTACTTC. Its protein is CASSSWDRGLYEQYF.